A selection of T cell receptor beta chains follows, all from one sample in a study of blood T cell repertoires in COVID-19. Only in-frame clones appear in the TCRdb table, and some are missing; sequencing was by immunoSEQ multiplex PCR. The data contain some 400,000 clones, around 92% of them singletons. Sequencing input: PBMCs or T cells enriched from blood (not recorded which). Source of these receptors: a woman aged 25 to 39 who had recovered from COVID-19. Each CDR3 is given with its conserved first and last residue. A D gene is named only where the DNA matches it firmly.

J: TRBJ2-5; V: TRBV7-2; D: .; CDR3: CASSTQGDQETQYF; DNA: TGTGCCAGCAGCACCCAGGGCGACCAAGAGACCCAGTACTTC
J: TRBJ2-7; V: TRBV7-6; D: TRBD1; CDR3: CASSQGDRGHEQYF; DNA: TGTGCCAGCAGCCAAGGGGACAGGGGCCACGAGCAGTACTTC
J: TRBJ2-7; V: TRBV5-4; D: TRBD1; CDR3: CASSFRDRGYYEQYF; DNA: TGTGCCAGCAGCTTCCGGGACAGGGGGTACTACGAGCAGTACTTC
J: TRBJ2-1; V: TRBV12-5; D: .; CDR3: CASGLADGPGGWSYNEQFF; DNA: TGTGCTAGTGGTTTGGCCGACGGGCCAGGCGGGTGGTCCTACAATGAGCAGTTCTTC
J: TRBJ2-5; V: TRBV7-2; D: TRBD2; CDR3: CASSLGLAEETQYF; DNA: TGTGCCAGCAGCCTGGGACTAGCGGAAGAGACCCAGTACTTC
J: TRBJ1-6; V: TRBV28; D: TRBD1; CDR3: CASRNGQGSSYNSPLHF; DNA: TGTGCCAGCAGAAACGGACAGGGGAGCTCCTATAATTCACCCCTCCACTTT
J: TRBJ1-5; V: TRBV19; D: .; CDR3: CASSFLGGNQPQHF; DNA: TGTGCCAGTAGTTTCCTTGGAGGGAATCAGCCCCAGCATTTT
J: TRBJ2-2; V: TRBV7-3; D: .; CDR3: CASSSNTGGTGELFF; DNA: TGTGCCAGCAGCTCTAACACGGGTGGCACCGGGGAGCTGTTTTTT
J: TRBJ2-7; V: TRBV19; D: TRBD2; CDR3: CARAEGTSGDTPYEQYF; DNA: TGTGCCAGAGCCGAAGGGACTAGCGGGGATACTCCCTACGAGCAGTACTTC
J: TRBJ2-7; V: TRBV7-2; D: .; CDR3: CASTNPTQTIYEQYF; DNA: TGTGCCAGCACCAACCCGACCCAAACTATCTACGAGCAGTACTTC
J: TRBJ1-2; V: TRBV3-1/TRBV3-2; D: .; CDR3: CASSQVSNYGYTF; DNA: TGTGCCAGCAGCCAAGTATCCAACTATGGCTACACCTTC